A selection of T cell receptor beta chains follows, all from one sample in a study of a mutant IDH1 vaccine in newly diagnosed glioma. Sequenced by immunoSEQ multiplex PCR; TCRdb stores in-frame clones only, minus some. The table includes tens of thousands of clones, more than 85% detected once. Specimen: PBMCs, collected from a glioma patient treated with radiotherapy, temozolomide or both. The receptors derive from a man aged 50 or older with glioma. The conserved cysteine and the conserved F or W are not part of the CDR3 here. The order of the fields is J gene, V gene, CDR3 protein.

>TRBJ2-1|TRBV5-1
ASRAVLNEQF
>TRBJ2-1|TRBV16
ASSPGTSQYYNEQF
>TRBJ2-2|TRBV7-3
ASSLGVDGELF
>TRBJ1-1|TRBV5-1
ASSLYGGGFANTEAF
>TRBJ2-3|TRBV7-9
ASSLGTGGPDTQY
>TRBJ1-6|TRBV9
ASSQAREVYNSPLH
>TRBJ1-2|TRBV9
ASSSQGGGRAYGYT
>TRBJ1-1|TRBV5-1
ASSSGTGARGTEAF
>TRBJ1-2|TRBV30
AWTERFSGYT
>TRBJ1-1|TRBV18
ASSPSAGRIPGQRNTEAF
>TRBJ2-7|TRBV28
ASSPGSQGIREQY
>TRBJ2-7|TRBV28
ASSPYSSEQY
>TRBJ1-2|TRBV6-1
ASSIWAAANYGYT
>TRBJ1-4|TRBV18
ASSPREPNEKLF
>TRBJ2-7|TRBV7-2
ASSLRAGTSGPQY
>TRBJ2-5|TRBV18
ASSRDLSPQETQY
>TRBJ1-1|TRBV5-1
ASSLALGENTEAF
>TRBJ1-2|TRBV2
ASKLWGDYGYT
>TRBJ2-2|TRBV2
ASEGQGAAGELF
>TRBJ2-7|TRBV28
ASSPGTGLGEQY
>TRBJ2-2|TRBV4-3
ASSPRGQGTGELF
>TRBJ2-5|TRBV9
ASSVGLARGGETQY
>TRBJ2-7|TRBV2
ASSETGGGEQY
>TRBJ2-7|TRBV5-1
ASSPSGLSYEQY
>TRBJ2-1|TRBV4-2
ASSQDRGGGHINEQF
>TRBJ2-4|TRBV7-3
ASSDPPGGKNIQY
>TRBJ2-7|TRBV4-1
ASSQLLAGLPLRPREQY
>TRBJ2-7|TRBV30
AWSGRGVQDEQY
>TRBJ2-7|TRBV29-1
SVSAGTYEQY